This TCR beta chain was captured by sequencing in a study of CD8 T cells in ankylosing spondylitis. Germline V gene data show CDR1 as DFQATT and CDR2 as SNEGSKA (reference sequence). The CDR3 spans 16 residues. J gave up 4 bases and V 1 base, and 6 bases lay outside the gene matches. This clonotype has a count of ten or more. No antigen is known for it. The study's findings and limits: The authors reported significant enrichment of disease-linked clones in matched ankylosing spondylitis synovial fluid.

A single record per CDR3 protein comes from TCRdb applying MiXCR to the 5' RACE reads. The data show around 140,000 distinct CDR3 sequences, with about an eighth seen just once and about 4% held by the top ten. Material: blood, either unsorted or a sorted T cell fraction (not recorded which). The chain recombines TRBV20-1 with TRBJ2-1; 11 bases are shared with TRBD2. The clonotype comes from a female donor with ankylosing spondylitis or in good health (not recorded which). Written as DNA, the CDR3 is TGCAGTGCTAGAGTCCAGGGGACTAGCGGTTACAATGAGCAGTTCTTC. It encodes CSARVQGTSGYNEQFF.